This is a list of T cell receptor beta chains from one sample in a study of response to subunit inactivated influenza vaccine. TCRdb re-called the RT-PCR reads with MiXCR, one entry per CDR3 protein. The table records roughly 540,000 distinct CDR3 sequences, around 25% of them present only once. The sample was also linked to a second study, of T cells expressing NK-cell markers.

The sequencing here drew on CD4+ T cells sorted from PBMCs, taken about 13 days after vaccination. The receptors were sampled from a man aged 45-65 years who received an inactivated influenza vaccine. CDR3s include the opening cysteine and the closing phenylalanine or tryptophan.

V: TRBV28
length: 16
J: TRBJ2-7
CDR3: CASSTPGQGRPYEQYF

V: TRBV7-9
length: 15
J: TRBJ2-7
CDR3: CASSRIGDSLYEQYF

V: TRBV10-3
length: 15
J: TRBJ2-6
CDR3: CATGGTGTGANVLTF

V: TRBV7-2
length: 14
J: TRBJ2-3
CDR3: CASSLLAGADTQYF

V: TRBV7-3
length: 16
J: TRBJ2-1
CDR3: CASSSAGRASYNEQFF

V: TRBV12-3/TRBV12-4
length: 14
J: TRBJ2-5
CDR3: CASSLSGAKETQYF

V: TRBV20-1
length: 15
J: TRBJ2-5
CDR3: CSAGPLSGRRETQYF

V: TRBV20-1
length: 13
J: TRBJ2-5
CDR3: CSANPGASETQYF

V: TRBV9
length: 16
J: TRBJ1-1
CDR3: CASNSGGPSKGAEAFF

V: TRBV28
length: 13
J: TRBJ1-6
CDR3: CASRGTKWSPLHF

V: TRBV28
length: 16
J: TRBJ1-2
CDR3: CASSSPLGTGAYGYTF

V: TRBV7-2
length: 15
J: TRBJ1-2
CDR3: CASSLAGTVFLGYTF

V: TRBV27
length: 18
J: TRBJ2-7
CDR3: CASHATSGLAGGAYEQYF

V: TRBV4-3
length: 13
J: TRBJ2-7
CDR3: CASSFLEGAEQYF

V: TRBV6-5
length: 18
J: TRBJ2-1
CDR3: CASSLFPVDFSGFTEQFF

V: TRBV7-9
length: 16
J: TRBJ2-2
CDR3: CASRDAGTGNTGELFF

V: TRBV6-2/TRBV6-3
length: 15
J: TRBJ2-7
CDR3: CASGRRVKGRYEQYF

V: TRBV5-1
length: 17
J: TRBJ2-6
CDR3: CASSLGGLHSGANVLTF

V: TRBV6-2/TRBV6-3
length: 11
J: TRBJ2-5
CDR3: CASSYSTVLYF

V: TRBV6-1
length: 14
J: TRBJ2-7
CDR3: CASTRGGGPYEQYF

V: TRBV7-2
length: 11
J: TRBJ2-3
CDR3: CASSALDTQYF

V: TRBV12-3/TRBV12-4
length: 14
J: TRBJ2-7
CDR3: CASRKAGATYEQYF

V: TRBV7-2
length: 13
J: TRBJ1-2
CDR3: CASSPQAGDGYTF

V: TRBV30
length: 16
J: TRBJ2-3
CDR3: CAWSAGRGASTDTQYF

V: TRBV2
length: 15
J: TRBJ2-1
CDR3: CASSERASGGDEQFF

V: TRBV2
length: 15
J: TRBJ1-2
CDR3: CASSDRETTLGGYTF

V: TRBV10-2
length: 15
J: TRBJ2-7
CDR3: CASSERDRGSYEQYF

V: TRBV6-2/TRBV6-3
length: 14
J: TRBJ2-5
CDR3: CASSITRPGETQYF

V: TRBV12-3/TRBV12-4
length: 15
J: TRBJ2-5
CDR3: CASSLSPGSGETQYF

V: TRBV5-1
length: 13
J: TRBJ2-7
CDR3: CASSKAGGLEQYF

V: TRBV20-1
length: 14
J: TRBJ2-5
CDR3: CSARDWRLQETQYF

V: TRBV5-6
length: 11
J: TRBJ2-3
CDR3: CASSVTDTQYF

V: TRBV5-1
length: 17
J: TRBJ2-3
CDR3: CASSRTSGSRGTDTQYF

V: TRBV5-1
length: 14
J: TRBJ2-7
CDR3: CASSPGGLSYEQYF

V: TRBV19
length: 14
J: TRBJ2-3
CDR3: CASSDRGTSDTQYF

V: TRBV18
length: 14
J: TRBJ2-5
CDR3: CASSPRTSQETQYF

V: TRBV4-1
length: 11
J: TRBJ2-3
CDR3: CATRAGDTQYF

V: TRBV12-3/TRBV12-4
length: 13
J: TRBJ2-2
CDR3: CASSLRLEGQLFF

V: TRBV28
length: 14
J: TRBJ2-7
CDR3: CASFGLAGPYEQYF

V: TRBV29-1
length: 14
J: TRBJ2-2
CDR3: CSAEGGLGTGELFF

V: TRBV20-1
length: 14
J: TRBJ2-5
CDR3: CSAQARGYQETQYF

V: TRBV5-3
length: 16
J: TRBJ1-2
CDR3: CALRLTGQVFDYGYTF

V: TRBV28
length: 15
J: TRBJ2-7
CDR3: CASTPLAGGSYEQYF

V: TRBV7-6
length: 15
J: TRBJ2-1
CDR3: CASSPADSRRNEQFF

V: TRBV7-2
length: 13
J: TRBJ1-5
CDR3: CASSFSIAQPQHF

V: TRBV12-3/TRBV12-4
length: 15
J: TRBJ2-3
CDR3: CASSTRLAGTDTQYF

V: TRBV12-3/TRBV12-4
length: 15
J: TRBJ2-2
CDR3: CASSIREANTGELFF

V: TRBV9
length: 14
J: TRBJ2-2
CDR3: CASSVAGGTGELFF

V: TRBV9
length: 15
J: TRBJ2-1
CDR3: CASSVGAGVYNEQFF

V: TRBV5-6
length: 15
J: TRBJ2-5
CDR3: CASSPRLDLRETQYF

V: TRBV29-1
length: 12
J: TRBJ2-2
CDR3: CSADYLTGELFF

V: TRBV6-1
length: 15
J: TRBJ1-2
CDR3: CASSPRRGEGYGYTF

V: TRBV20-1
length: 14
J: TRBJ1-4
CDR3: CSARPRSSGEKLFF

V: TRBV4-2
length: 16
J: TRBJ2-7
CDR3: CASSQDGNRGPYEQYF

V: TRBV7-9
length: 16
J: TRBJ1-3
CDR3: CASSLILSGSGNTIYF